This is a list of T cell receptor beta chains from one sample in a study of T cell responses to AZD1222 COVID-19 vaccine. This table comes from immunoSEQ multiplex PCR, and its TCRdb copy is limited to in-frame clones, with some not included. The table has around 190,000 clones, 88% seen once. Here the sequenced sample was peripheral blood, taken on day 0 of AZD1222 vaccination. These receptor sequences come from an adult in good health. CDR3s include the opening cysteine and the closing phenylalanine or tryptophan. A D gene is named only where the DNA matches it firmly.

v_call,d_call,j_call,cdr3_aa
TRBV3-1/TRBV3-2,TRBD2,TRBJ2-1,CASSQASGTRFF
TRBV11-3,.,TRBJ2-2,CASRKDTNTGELFF
TRBV28,TRBD2,TRBJ2-1,CASSLLVGGPGYNEQFF
TRBV28,.,TRBJ1-2,CASSLMGAHGYTF
TRBV11-3,.,TRBJ1-2,CASSLTSRGEDGYTF
TRBV6-6,.,TRBJ2-2,CASRGDNRAGGELFF
TRBV19,.,TRBJ2-3,CASSMRAASLSTDTQYF
TRBV9,TRBD1,TRBJ2-5,CASSPRTGTRETQYF
TRBV12-3/TRBV12-4,.,TRBJ1-1,CASSFGETAFF
TRBV10-1,TRBD1,TRBJ2-5,CASSESGTGAVETQYF
TRBV10-3,.,TRBJ2-1,CAISVGFSNEQFF
TRBV6-5,.,TRBJ2-1,CASSYKGRFNEQFF
TRBV19,TRBD1,TRBJ1-2,CASSTRQGTPNYGYTF
TRBV13,TRBD2,TRBJ2-3,CASSLGGLAGPDTQYF
TRBV27,.,TRBJ2-7,CASSLLGTAYEQYF
TRBV5-6,TRBD2,TRBJ2-5,CASSLMTSGETQYF
TRBV5-4,.,TRBJ2-7,CASSSSRDLSYEQYF
TRBV7-3,TRBD1,TRBJ1-1,CASSLTGNSRAFF
TRBV7-6,.,TRBJ2-1,CASSFFSDRDEQFF